This TCR beta chain originates from a study of cytomegalovirus exposure and HLA in healthy donors (dated by TCRdb to the late 2010s). The study in broad terms: According to an earlier analysis of several hundred of the donors, 150 million to 200 million T cells yielded over 100 million unique TCR beta sequences and about 300 Gb of sequence data. Among some 400 genotyped donors of the cohort, an average of roughly 230,000 unique TCR beta nucleotide sequences was sequenced per donor, of which about 19% were non-productive. A later genetic analysis took genome-wide SNP genotypes for 398 of the 666 donors and used that subset as a discovery cohort. The study combined high-throughput TCR immunosequencing, statistical association of individual TCRs with disease status, and machine learning to predict cytomegalovirus infection status. Alongside the repertoire data, information on donor age, sex, ethnicity and CMV serostatus was compiled. The study profiled the T cell repertoires of 666 subjects by immunosequencing and related them to cytomegalovirus serostatus. An earlier analysis of around 580 of the donors used high-throughput TCR beta sequencing to judge whether each TCR beta V gene segment behaved as functional or pseudogenic. The study aimed to test whether cataloging public T cell receptors could reveal signatures of past pathogen exposure. HLA typing included class I and class II loci at four-digit resolution. In a later analysis, previously published TCR beta repertoires from more than 500 donors were re-analyzed and high-resolution HLA genotyping was added so that TCR occurrence patterns could be studied. Of the roughly 390 genotyped donors, approximately 80% were placed in the genetic ancestry cluster associated with self-reported Caucasian donors. Along with the approximately 700-subject first cohort, a separate validation cohort of approximately 110 different subjects was used. An early release covering some 640 HLA-typed donors comprised about 300 gigabases of sequencing data and tens of millions of unique TCR sequences. Typing coverage varied by locus: about 629-640 donors for A, B, C, DRB1 and DQB1; approximately 500 for DQA1; 600 to 610 for DPA1; approximately 450 for DPB1. Rather than using new phenotypic data, the later analysis identified candidate immune exposures from TCR beta sequences and from how often those sequences occurred across donors. All discovery cohort repertoires had been generated using a single sequencing platform. Several DR-DQ haplotypes were handled as single units for association and clustering because linkage in the cohort was strong. The full study reports these points: A later analysis found that HLA-associated TCR beta chains were more clonally expanded and had lower generation probabilities than equally common non-associated chains. The classifier was reported to diagnose cytomegalovirus status with high specificity and sensitivity in both the original and validation cohorts. Correlated functional status among segregating V segments might reflect linkage disequilibrium, but an unknown experimental factor could not be ruled out. Roughly uniform sequencing depth across donors was assumed in presence/absence analyses, although this assumption may not hold. HLA typing was unavailable for some donors at each locus, so association tests used only the typed subset. A few of the identified cytomegalovirus-associated TCR beta chains were confirmed in vitro to be specific for cytomegalovirus antigens. A total of 150 or so TCR beta chains were listed by the study as associated with cytomegalovirus. Because counts were too low, about 17 rarely observed V segments, including chromosome 9 orphons, were excluded from the earlier analysis of roughly 580 of the donors. When HLA alleles, especially DR and DQ, strongly co-occurred, attributing TCR associations to individual alleles was difficult. In a later analysis, some 17,000 TCR beta sequences were associated with specific HLA alleles at a false discovery rate of 0.05. According to a later analysis, most CMV-associated TCR beta chains appeared to be HLA-restricted, and the HLA associations seemed to be driven largely by CMV exposure. Some IMGT-functional V segments, including TRBV6-2 and TRBV6-3, could not be told apart with the 87-base-pair reads, so those segments were excluded. In a later genetic analysis, a missense DCLRE1C variant was associated with V-gene and J-gene trimming of TCR beta chains, and the association was replicated in an independent cohort. A further reported finding was that TCR beta sequences accurately predicted the HLA-A and HLA-B alleles for most subjects in the first cohort. The cohort was sequenced for TCR beta chains only, and without alpha or paired-chain data the features that could be detected were limited. The authors suggested that the approach could potentially be generalized to other disease states and immunological phenotypes. According to a later analysis, TCR association rates differed among HLA loci, with DRB1 alleles showing the most associated TCRs and HLA-C alleles showing the fewest. In an earlier analysis of about 600 of the donors, most TCR beta V segments appeared in productive rearrangements about 87% or about 30% of the time, broadly matching IMGT annotations. Several of the top co-occurrence clusters appeared to be linked to parvovirus B19, influenza, CMV and Epstein-Barr virus, according to a later analysis. Immune exposure information for the cohort was limited to CMV serostatus. While some public TCRs were present in many individuals, most TCR sequences turned up only very rarely across donors. Compared with the roughly 720-donor mean, donors in an Asian-associated ancestry cluster had fewer N-insertions in productive TCRs, according to a later genetic analysis. A cluster of highly shared sequence variants was judged likely to represent a technical artifact of the sequencing pipeline.

Receptor amplification or capture employed the immunoSEQ multiplex PCR assay. A mixture of 60 forward primers for TCR Vbeta segments and 13 reverse primers for TCR Jbeta segments was used in the multiplex PCR. A multiplex PCR assay on genomic DNA amplified the CDR3 region of rearranged TCR beta genes. On the Illumina HiSeq System, the amplified TCR beta libraries were sequenced as 87-base-pair reads. From the authors' description of their analysis: Across the 700 or so repertoires, a later analysis counted 78 million or so unique TCR beta chains, around 11 million of which were shared by at least two donors. A nearest-neighbor algorithm error-corrected the raw reads and collapsed the reads into unique sequences, merging closely related sequences to remove PCR and sequencing errors. Alignment of CDR3 sequences to IMGT reference sequences was used to assign V, D and J gene segments. For a sequence to be retained, a match of at least six nucleotides to both a V gene segment and a J gene segment was required. Rearrangements were classified as productive when the CDR3 lacked stop codons and remained in frame with V and J, and all other rearrangements were classified as non-productive. Following IMGT convention, CDR3 was defined as the stretch from the second conserved V-encoded cysteine up to the conserved J-encoded phenylalanine. The earlier analysis of about 560 of the donors excluded any sequence lacking an unambiguous match to a single V gene segment. In an earlier analysis of approximately 610 of the donors, V segments were called functional above 56.7% productive rearrangements and were called segregating when the between-donor standard deviation exceeded 5%. A statistical classification framework was built to diagnose cytomegalovirus status from the catalog of TCR beta chain sequences. In a later analysis, TCR nucleotide sequences were compared against IMGT/GENE-DB human TR gene sequences so that V and J genes could be assigned. Using the TCRdist pipeline, a later analysis assigned CDR3 sequences along with most-parsimonious VDJ recombination scenarios. In a later analysis, each TCR beta chain was defined by its CDR3 amino acid sequence together with its V-gene family, and reads without a unique V-gene family were excluded. To address suspected cross-contamination and a sequencing artifact, a later analysis removed 592 highly shared, low-generation-probability nucleotide sequences. For each public chain, a later analysis derived a clonal expansion index from normalized ranks of inferred template counts within each repertoire. In a later analysis, generation probabilities were computed with a VDJ recombination model fitted to out-of-frame rearrangements, and the resulting probabilities were checked against IGoR. In a later analysis, hypergeometric tests were used to score TCR-TCR, TCR-HLA and TCR-CMV co-occurrence, with a repertoire-size bias correction applied to TCR pairs. A later analysis estimated false discovery rates by permuting HLA or CMV assignments 20 times. In a later analysis, co-occurring TCRs were grouped using DBSCAN, with TCRdist sequence similarity added in when clustering inside HLA-allele-positive subsets. For co-occurrence clustering, repertoires with fewer than 30,000 or more than 120,000 public chains were excluded, along with five repertoires with anomalous nucleotide sharing. Here the immuneACCESS table is served through TCRdb, limited to in-frame sequences with V and J called. Missing clones are a known gap in these copies; in checked studies unresolved V genes cover under half, and the rest lacks a known reason. Clone size and the V and J calls come from that table; the DNA yielded D and trimming. The sample table shows about 96,000 clones, and 64% are seen once. Of the sample, roughly 3.2% is held by the ten largest clones.

The cohort was made up of hundreds of healthy bone marrow donors. At the time of sampling, every cohort member was nominally healthy, though immune exposures that went unrecorded were likely present. The donor tested CMV seronegative and was one of the 352 seronegative cohort members. A peripheral blood sample was provided by each donor, and peripheral blood mononuclear cells were used for TCR beta sequencing. The Qiagen DNeasy Blood Extraction Kit was used to extract genomic DNA from the blood cell samples. V lost 2 bases and J lost 3 bases; the stretch between them is 14 bases long. The CDR3 starts with the cysteine, ends with the phenylalanine, and has 15 residues. The DNA shown is the 45-base CDR3, in frame from base 1. The germline V gene encodes CDR1 SGHKS and CDR2 YYEKEE (reference sequence). With regard to this clone: No antigen is known for it. It has no much larger one-base neighbor in the sample; base qualities were not kept.

This TCR was sampled from a man in his sixties in good health and CMV-seronegative. Recombination connected TRBV5-5 to TRBJ1-1, and possibly TRBD1, on 5 matching bases. Sequencing used PBMCs. The nucleotide sequence reads TGTGCCAGCAGCTTCAGGGTAGTCCGGGACACTGAAGCTTTCTTT. Its protein reads: CASSFRVVRDTEAFF.